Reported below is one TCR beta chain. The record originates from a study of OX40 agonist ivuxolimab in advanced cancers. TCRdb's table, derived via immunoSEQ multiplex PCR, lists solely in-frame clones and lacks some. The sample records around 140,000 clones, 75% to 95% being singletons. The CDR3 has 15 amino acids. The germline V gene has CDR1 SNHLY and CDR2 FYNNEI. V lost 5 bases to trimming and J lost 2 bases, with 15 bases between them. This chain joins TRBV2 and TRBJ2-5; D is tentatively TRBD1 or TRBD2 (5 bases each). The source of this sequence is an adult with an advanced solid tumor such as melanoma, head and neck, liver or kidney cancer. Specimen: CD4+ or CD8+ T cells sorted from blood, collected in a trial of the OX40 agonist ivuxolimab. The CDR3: CASSFIGTLQETQYF. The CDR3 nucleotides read TGTGCCAGCAGTTTTATCGGGACGCTACAAGAGACCCAGTACTTC.